Below, 9 T cell receptor beta chains from the same sample are listed, as sequenced in a study of T cell responses to AZD1222 COVID-19 vaccine. This table comes from immunoSEQ multiplex PCR, and its TCRdb copy is limited to in-frame clones, with some not included. The sample lists around 110,000 clones, around 91% occurring once. The starting material was peripheral blood, obtained on day 0 of AZD1222 vaccination. The receptors derive from an adult in good health.

The CDR3 spells CASSVVGVGPWETQYF. In DNA form, the CDR3 reads TGTGCCAGCAGCGTAGTTGGGGTGGGGCCGTGGGAGACCCAGTACTTC. The genes are TRBV9 and TRBJ2-5; TRBD1 might be the D (5 bases). V was cut by 0 bases and J by 5 bases, with 17 bases left in between. The germline CDR1 and CDR2 sequences are SGDLS and YYNGEE. CDR3 size: 16 residues.

The chain has TRBV19 and TRBJ1-2; TRBD1 matches at 8 bases. This CDR3 is 15 amino acids long. CDR1 LNHDA and CDR2 SQIVND come from the germline V gene (reference sequence). Unmatched junction bases numbered 8, after V lost 4 bases and J lost 4 bases. The CDR3 loop is CASSNHDRGSYGYTF. In DNA, the CDR3 is TGTGCCAGTAGTAATCATGACAGGGGATCCTATGGCTACACCTTC.

This chain links TRBV28 with TRBJ2-7; TRBD2 matches at 9 bases. Per germline, CDR1 MDHEN and CDR2 SYDVKM. J lost 0 bases, V lost 4 bases, and 7 bases had no gene match. The CDR3 loop spans 16 amino acids. This CDR3 is CASSSALAGISYEQYF. The CDR3 DNA follows: TGTGCCAGCAGTTCGGCGCTAGCGGGGATCTCCTACGAGCAGTACTTC.

This chain links TRBV2 with TRBJ2-1; D ambiguous. The CDR3 is 13 residues long. Germline assignment: CDR1 SNHLY and CDR2 FYNNEI. V shed 6 bases and J shed 5 bases, with 11 bases lying between them. CDR3 region: CASRGIRNNEQFF. The CDR3 coding sequence is TGTGCCAGCAGGGGGATAAGAAACAATGAGCAGTTCTTC.

This chain uses TRBV7-4 with TRBJ1-6; 8 bases line up with TRBD1. With 0 bases clipped from V and 10 bases from J, the junction kept 20 bases outside the gene matches. In germline, CDR1 is SGHVT, CDR2 SQSDAQ. This CDR3 contains 20 residues. For the CDR3, the DNA is TGTGCCAGCAGCTTAGCGCCTAAAGGACAGGGACCCACACTTCGCTCACCCCTCCACTTT. It specifies CASSLAPKGQGPTLRSPLHF.

Here the CDR3 DNA reads TGTGCCAGCAGCCAAGGGACAGACAGCAATCAGCCCCAGCATTTT. Its protein is CASSQGTDSNQPQHF. The rearrangement links TRBV3-1 (or the pseudogene TRBV3-2) to TRBJ1-5, with TRBD1 as a possible D gene (6 bases). The germline gives CDR1 LGHDT, CDR2 YNNKEL (reference sequence). This CDR3 is built from 15 residues. V shed 1 base and J shed 1 base, with 8 bases lying between them.

This rearrangement joins TRBV6-5 to TRBJ2-2; D perhaps matches TRBD1 (6 bases). The CDR3 is 14 amino acids. Germline CDR1 reads MNHEY; CDR2 reads SVGAGI. V lost 4 bases, J lost 4 bases, and 10 bases lay in between. The CDR3 is CASSSTGITGELFF. The CDR3 DNA reads as TGTGCCAGCAGTTCCACAGGGATCACCGGGGAGCTGTTTTTT.

The chain combines TRBV18 with TRBJ2-3, with 8 bases that match TRBD1. Germline V CDR1 and CDR2: KGHSH, LQKENI. V was pared by 6 bases and J by 0 bases, with 11 bases of the junction left unmatched. The CDR3 is made up of 17 amino acids. This CDR3 is CASSPPTDRVSTDTQYF. The CDR3 nucleotides read TGTGCCAGCTCCCCTCCCACGGACAGGGTGAGCACAGATACGCAGTATTTT.

The V gene is TRBV19, the J gene TRBJ1-1, with D uncertain. Germline values: CDR1 LNHDA, CDR2 SQIVND (reference sequence). This CDR3 spans 14 amino acids. The V end was cut by 4 bases, the J end by 1 base, with 10 bases between. CDR3 coding DNA: TGTGCCAGTAGTACGGGCCTTACGAACACTGAAGCTTTCTTT. As protein: CASSTGLTNTEAFF. The full variable domain, with the rest looked up from reference TRBV19 and TRBJ1-1, is DGGITQSPKYLFRKEGQNVTLSCEQNLNHDAMYWYRQDPGQGLRLIYYSQIVNDFQKGDIAEGYSVSREKKESFPLTVTSAQKNPTAFYLCASSTGLTNTEAFFGQGTRLTVV.